This T cell receptor beta chain stems from a study of T cells in Graves' hyperthyroidism and ophthalmopathy. Amplification yielded TCR beta CDR3 regions, with RNA transcripts as the source. TCR CDR3 regions were first amplified by RT-PCR with HTBI primers. MiXCR, run by TCRdb on the multiplex PCR reads, gives a single entry per CDR3 protein. The profile shows about 400,000 distinct CDR3 sequences, roughly 25% of them singletons. The diagnostic basis comprised clinical symptoms, serum thyroxine and TRAb, thyroid ultrasound and orbital computed tomography. The length of the CDR3 is 15 residues. The germline V gene encodes CDR1 DFQATT and CDR2 SNEGSKA (reference sequence).

The source is a man aged 50-59 years with Graves' hyperthyroidism. The chain joins TRBV20-1 to TRBJ2-3; possible D gene TRBD1, 5 bases. Gene TRBJ1-5 matches the end of the DNA better, so the J call may be wrong. The sequenced sample consisted of blood. CDR3 sequence: CSARVPSGATDTQHF. CDR3 DNA: TGCAGTGCTAGGGTCCCTAGCGGGGCCACAGATACGCAGCATTTT.